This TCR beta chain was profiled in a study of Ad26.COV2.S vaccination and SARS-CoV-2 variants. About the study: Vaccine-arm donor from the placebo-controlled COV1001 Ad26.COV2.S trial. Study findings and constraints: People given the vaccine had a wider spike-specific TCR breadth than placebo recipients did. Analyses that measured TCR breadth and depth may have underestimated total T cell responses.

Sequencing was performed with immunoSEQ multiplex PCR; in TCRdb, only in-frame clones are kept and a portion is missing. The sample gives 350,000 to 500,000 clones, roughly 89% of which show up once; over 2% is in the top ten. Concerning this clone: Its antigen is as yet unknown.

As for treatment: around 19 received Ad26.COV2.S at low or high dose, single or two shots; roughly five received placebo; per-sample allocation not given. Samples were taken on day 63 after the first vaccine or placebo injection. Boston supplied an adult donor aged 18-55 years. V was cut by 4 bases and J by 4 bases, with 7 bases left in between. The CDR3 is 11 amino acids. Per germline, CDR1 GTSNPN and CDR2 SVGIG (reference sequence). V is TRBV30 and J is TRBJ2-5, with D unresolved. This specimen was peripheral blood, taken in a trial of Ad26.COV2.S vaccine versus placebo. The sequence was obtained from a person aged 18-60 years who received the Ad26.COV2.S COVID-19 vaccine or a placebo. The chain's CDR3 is CAWTHGETQYF. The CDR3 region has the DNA TGTGCCTGGACCCACGGAGAGACCCAGTACTTC.